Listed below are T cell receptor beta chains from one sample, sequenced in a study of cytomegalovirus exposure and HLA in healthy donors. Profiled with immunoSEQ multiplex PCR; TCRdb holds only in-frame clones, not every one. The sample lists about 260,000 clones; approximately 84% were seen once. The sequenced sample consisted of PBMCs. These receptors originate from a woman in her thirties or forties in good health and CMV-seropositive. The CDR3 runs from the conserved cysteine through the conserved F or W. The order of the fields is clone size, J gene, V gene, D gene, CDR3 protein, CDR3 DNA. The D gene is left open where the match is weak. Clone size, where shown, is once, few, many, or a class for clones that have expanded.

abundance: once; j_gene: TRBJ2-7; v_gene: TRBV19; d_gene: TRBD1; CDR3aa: CASSNRGTRGEQYF; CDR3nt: TGTGCCAGTAGTAACAGGGGCACCCGGGGCGAGCAGTACTTC
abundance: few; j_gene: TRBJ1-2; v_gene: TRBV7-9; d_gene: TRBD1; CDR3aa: CASSRITGGISYGYTF; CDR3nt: TGTGCCAGCAGCCGAATCACAGGGGGCATAAGCTATGGCTACACCTTC
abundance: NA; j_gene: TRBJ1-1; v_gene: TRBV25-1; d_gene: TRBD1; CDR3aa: CASSVQGLNTEAFF; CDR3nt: TGTGCCAGCAGTGTACAGGGGCTGAACACTGAAGCTTTCTTT
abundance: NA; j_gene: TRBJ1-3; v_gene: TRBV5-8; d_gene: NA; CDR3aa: CASSLVLISGNTIYF; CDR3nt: TGTGCCAGCAGCTTGGTTCTAATCTCTGGAAACACCATATATTTT
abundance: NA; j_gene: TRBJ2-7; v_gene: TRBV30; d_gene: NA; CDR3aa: CAWRVLGTYEQYF; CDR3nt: TGTGCCTGGAGGGTACTAGGCACTTACGAGCAGTACTTC
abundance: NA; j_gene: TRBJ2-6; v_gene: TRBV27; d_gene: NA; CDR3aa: CASSFNGGANVLTF; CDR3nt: TGTGCCAGCAGTTTCAACGGGGGGGCCAACGTCCTGACTTTC
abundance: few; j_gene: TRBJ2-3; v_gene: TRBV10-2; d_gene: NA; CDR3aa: CASATDTQYF; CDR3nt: TGCGCCAGCGCGACAGATACGCAGTATTTT
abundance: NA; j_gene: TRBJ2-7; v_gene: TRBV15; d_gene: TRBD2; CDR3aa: CATSKTPRLAGSYEQYF; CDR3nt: TGTGCCACCAGCAAGACACCTAGACTAGCGGGCTCCTACGAGCAGTACTTC
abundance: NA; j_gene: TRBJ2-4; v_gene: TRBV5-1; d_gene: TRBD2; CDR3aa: CASSPLAGLAKNIQYF; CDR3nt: TGCGCCAGCAGCCCACTAGCGGGATTAGCCAAAAACATTCAGTACTTC
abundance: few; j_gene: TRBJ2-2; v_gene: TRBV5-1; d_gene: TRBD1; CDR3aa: CASSLDRAGGELFF; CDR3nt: TGCGCCAGCAGCTTAGACAGGGCAGGCGGGGAGCTGTTTTTT
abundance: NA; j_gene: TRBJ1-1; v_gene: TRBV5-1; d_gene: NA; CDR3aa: CASSSGLVNTEAFF; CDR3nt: TGCGCCAGCAGCTCGGGACTGGTGAACACTGAAGCTTTCTTT
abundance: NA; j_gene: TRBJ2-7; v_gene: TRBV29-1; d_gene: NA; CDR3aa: CSVEAAPYEQYF; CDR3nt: TGCAGCGTTGAGGCAGCGCCCTACGAGCAGTACTTC
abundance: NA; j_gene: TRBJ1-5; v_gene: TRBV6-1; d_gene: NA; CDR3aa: CASSADWGNQPQHF; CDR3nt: TGTGCCAGCAGTGCTGACTGGGGCAATCAGCCCCAGCATTTT
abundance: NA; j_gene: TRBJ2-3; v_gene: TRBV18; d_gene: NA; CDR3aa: CASSPTPSADTQYF; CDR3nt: TGTGCCAGCTCACCAACACCTAGCGCAGATACGCAGTATTTT
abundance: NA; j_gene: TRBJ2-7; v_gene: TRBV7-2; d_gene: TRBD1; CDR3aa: CASSSRGQYSYEQYF; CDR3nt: TGTGCCAGCAGCTCACGGGGACAGTACTCCTACGAGCAGTACTTC
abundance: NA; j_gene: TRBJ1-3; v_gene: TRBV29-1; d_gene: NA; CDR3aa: CSFAGSGNTIYF; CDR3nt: TGCAGCTTCGCAGGCTCTGGAAACACCATATATTTT
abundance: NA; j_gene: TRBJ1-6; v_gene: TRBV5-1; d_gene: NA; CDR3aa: CASRGEHNSPLHF; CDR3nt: TGCGCCAGCCGGGGGGAACATAATTCACCCCTCCACTTT
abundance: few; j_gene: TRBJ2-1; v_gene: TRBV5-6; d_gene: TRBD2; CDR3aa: CASSFLAGSYNEQFF; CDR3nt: TGTGCCAGCAGCTTTCTAGCGGGCTCCTACAATGAGCAGTTCTTC
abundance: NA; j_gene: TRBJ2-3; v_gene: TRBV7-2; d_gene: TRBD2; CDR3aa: CASSLGLAASTDTQYF; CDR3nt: TGTGCCAGCAGCTTAGGACTAGCTGCTAGCACAGATACGCAGTATTTT
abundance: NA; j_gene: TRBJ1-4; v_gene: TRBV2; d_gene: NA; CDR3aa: CASSVARVPEKLFF; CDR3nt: TGTGCCAGCAGCGTCGCCAGGGTTCCTGAAAAACTGTTTTTT
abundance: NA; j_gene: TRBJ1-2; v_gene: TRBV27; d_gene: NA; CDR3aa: CASSLSGAPSGLNGYTF; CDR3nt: TGTGCCAGCAGTTTATCCGGCGCTCCAAGCGGGCTCAATGGCTACACCTTC
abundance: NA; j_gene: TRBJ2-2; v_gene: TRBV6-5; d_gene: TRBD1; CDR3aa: CACRVRQGNTGELFF; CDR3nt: TGTGCCTGCAGGGTACGACAGGGGAACACCGGGGAGCTGTTTTTT
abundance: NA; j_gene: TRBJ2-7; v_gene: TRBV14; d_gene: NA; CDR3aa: CASSLQSLNAAHEQYF; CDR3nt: TGTGCCAGCAGCCTACAGTCGCTAAACGCAGCCCACGAGCAGTACTTC
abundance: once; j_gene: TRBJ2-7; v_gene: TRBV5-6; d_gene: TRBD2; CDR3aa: CASADSGRAREQYF; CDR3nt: TGTGCCAGCGCAGACAGCGGGAGGGCCCGCGAGCAGTACTTC
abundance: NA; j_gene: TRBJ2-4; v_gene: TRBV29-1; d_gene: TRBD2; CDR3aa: CSVEATSGRAQRYF; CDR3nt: TGCAGCGTTGAAGCGACTAGCGGGAGGGCCCAGAGATACTTC
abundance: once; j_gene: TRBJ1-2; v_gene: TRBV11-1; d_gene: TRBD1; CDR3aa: CASSPTTGYGYTF; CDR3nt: TGTGCCAGCAGCCCAACGACAGGGTATGGCTACACCTTC
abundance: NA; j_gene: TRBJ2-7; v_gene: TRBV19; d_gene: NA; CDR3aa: CASSIIADSYEQYF; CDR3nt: TGTGCCAGTAGTATAATAGCGGACTCCTACGAGCAGTACTTC
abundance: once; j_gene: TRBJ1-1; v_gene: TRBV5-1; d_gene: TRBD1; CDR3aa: CASSDTTGAYTEAFF; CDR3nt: TGCGCCAGCAGCGATACGACAGGGGCCTACACTGAAGCTTTCTTT
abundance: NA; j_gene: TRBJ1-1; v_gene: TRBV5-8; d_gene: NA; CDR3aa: CASSFRLRSAEAFF; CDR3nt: TGTGCCAGCAGCTTTCGGTTGCGGTCGGCTGAAGCTTTCTTT
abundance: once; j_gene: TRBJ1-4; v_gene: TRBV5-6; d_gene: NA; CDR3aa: CASSLGHGNEKLFF; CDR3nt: TGTGCCAGCAGCTTGGGACACGGAAATGAAAAACTGTTTTTT
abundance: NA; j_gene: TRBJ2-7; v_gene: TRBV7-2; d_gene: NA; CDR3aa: CASSPYGAVPYEQYF; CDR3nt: TGTGCCAGCAGCCCCTACGGAGCGGTACCCTACGAGCAGTACTTC
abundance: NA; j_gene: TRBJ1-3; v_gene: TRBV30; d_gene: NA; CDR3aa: CAWTPGLNGNTIYF; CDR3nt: TGTGCCTGGACTCCAGGGCTTAATGGAAACACCATATATTTT
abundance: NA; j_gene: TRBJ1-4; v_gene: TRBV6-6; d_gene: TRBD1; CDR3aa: CASSRGTGANEKLFF; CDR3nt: TGTGCCAGCAGTAGAGGGACAGGGGCAAATGAAAAACTGTTTTTT
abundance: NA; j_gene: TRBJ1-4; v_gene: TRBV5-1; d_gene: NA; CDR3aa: CASSLLMGEKLFF; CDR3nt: TGCGCCAGCAGCTTGTTAATGGGCGAAAAACTGTTTTTT
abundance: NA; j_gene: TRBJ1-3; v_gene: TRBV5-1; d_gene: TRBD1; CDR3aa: CASRLGTGGGNTIYF; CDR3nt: TGCGCCAGCAGACTCGGGACAGGGGGTGGAAACACCATATATTTT
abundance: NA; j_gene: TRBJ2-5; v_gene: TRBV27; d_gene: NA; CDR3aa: CASSPVGQETQYF; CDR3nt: TGTGCCAGCAGCCCGGTCGGCCAAGAGACCCAGTACTTC
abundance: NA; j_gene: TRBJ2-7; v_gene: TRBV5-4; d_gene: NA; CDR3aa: CASSAGLRNEQYF; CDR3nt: TGTGCCAGCAGCGCGGGACTCCGCAACGAGCAGTACTTC
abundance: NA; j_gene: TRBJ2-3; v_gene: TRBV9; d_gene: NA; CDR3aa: CASSVSERSTDTQYF; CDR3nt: TGTGCCAGCAGCGTATCAGAAAGAAGCACAGATACGCAGTATTTT
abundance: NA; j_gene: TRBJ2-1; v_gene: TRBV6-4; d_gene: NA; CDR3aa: CASSLRDGYNEQFF; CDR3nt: TGTGCCAGCAGCCTCAGGGATGGTTACAATGAGCAGTTCTTC
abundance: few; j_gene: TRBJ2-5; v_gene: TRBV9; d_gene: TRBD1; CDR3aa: CASSLRTGGLGETQYF; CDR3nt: TGTGCCAGCAGCCTCCGGACAGGGGGCTTGGGAGAGACCCAGTACTTC
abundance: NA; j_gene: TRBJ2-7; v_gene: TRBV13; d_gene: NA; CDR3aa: CASVIQGGSYEQYF; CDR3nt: TGTGCCAGCGTAATACAGGGAGGGTCCTACGAGCAGTACTTC
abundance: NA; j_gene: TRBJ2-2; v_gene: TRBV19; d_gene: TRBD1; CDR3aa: CASSRGTENTGELFF; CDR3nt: TGTGCCAGTAGTAGGGGGACAGAAAACACCGGGGAGCTGTTTTTT
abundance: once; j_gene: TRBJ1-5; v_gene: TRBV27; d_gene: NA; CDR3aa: CASSRGPGGNQPQHF; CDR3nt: TGTGCCAGCAGCCGTGGACCAGGGGGCAATCAGCCCCAGCATTTT
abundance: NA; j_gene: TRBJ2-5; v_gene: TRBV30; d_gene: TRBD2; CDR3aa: CAWSALAGQETQYF; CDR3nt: TGTGCCTGGAGTGCGTTAGCGGGACAAGAGACCCAGTACTTC
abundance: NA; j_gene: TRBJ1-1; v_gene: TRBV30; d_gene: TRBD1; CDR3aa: CAWSRTGPRYTEAFF; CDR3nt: TGTGCCTGGAGCAGGACAGGGCCTAGGTACACTGAAGCTTTCTTT
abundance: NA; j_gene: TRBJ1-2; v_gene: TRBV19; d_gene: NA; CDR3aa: CASSTDPVIWGEGNGYTF; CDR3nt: TGTGCCAGTAGTACAGATCCAGTCATATGGGGAGAGGGTAATGGCTACACCTTC
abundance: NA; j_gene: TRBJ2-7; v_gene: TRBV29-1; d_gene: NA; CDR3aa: CSVIGEAYEQYF; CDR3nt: TGCAGCGTTATAGGGGAGGCCTACGAGCAGTACTTC
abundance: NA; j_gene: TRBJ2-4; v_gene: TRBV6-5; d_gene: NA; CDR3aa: CASRQGGAKNIQYF; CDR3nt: TGTGCCAGCAGACAGGGGGGGGCCAAAAACATTCAGTACTTC
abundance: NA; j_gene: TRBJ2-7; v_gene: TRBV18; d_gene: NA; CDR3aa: CASSPQAGNTGEQYF; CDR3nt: TGTGCCAGCTCACCACAGGCCGGGAATACTGGCGAGCAGTACTTC
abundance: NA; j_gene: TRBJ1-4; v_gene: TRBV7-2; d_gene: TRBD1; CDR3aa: CASREEGAGSKEKLFF; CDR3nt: TGTGCCAGCAGGGAGGAGGGGGCAGGTAGTAAGGAAAAACTGTTTTTT
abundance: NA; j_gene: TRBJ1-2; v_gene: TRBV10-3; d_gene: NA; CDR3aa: CAISVYSYGYTF; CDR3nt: TGTGCCATCAGTGTCTACAGTTATGGCTACACCTTC
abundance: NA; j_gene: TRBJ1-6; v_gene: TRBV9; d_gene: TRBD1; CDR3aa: CASSVLGQSNSPLHF; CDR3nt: TGTGCCAGCAGCGTATTGGGACAGAGTAATTCACCCCTCCACTTT
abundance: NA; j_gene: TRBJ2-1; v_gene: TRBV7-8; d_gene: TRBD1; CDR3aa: CASSLATTGTGVYNEQFF; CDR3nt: TGTGCCAGCAGCTTAGCGACCACCGGGACAGGGGTCTACAATGAGCAGTTCTTC
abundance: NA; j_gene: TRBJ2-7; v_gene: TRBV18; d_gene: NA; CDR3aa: CASSTGGYEQYF; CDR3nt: TGTGCCAGCTCGACAGGCGGCTACGAGCAGTACTTC
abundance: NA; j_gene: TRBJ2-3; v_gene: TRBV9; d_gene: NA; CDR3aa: CASSVDNERTDTQYF; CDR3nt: TGTGCCAGCAGCGTAGATAATGAGAGGACAGATACGCAGTATTTT
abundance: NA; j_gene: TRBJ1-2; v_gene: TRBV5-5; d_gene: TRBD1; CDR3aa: CASTPTGQGARANYGYTF; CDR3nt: TGTGCCAGCACACCCACGGGACAGGGGGCACGGGCTAACTATGGCTACACCTTC
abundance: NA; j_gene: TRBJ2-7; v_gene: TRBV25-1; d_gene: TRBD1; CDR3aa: CASSPVGDRGGEQYF; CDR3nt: TGTGCCAGCAGCCCGGTGGGGGACAGGGGAGGCGAGCAGTACTTC
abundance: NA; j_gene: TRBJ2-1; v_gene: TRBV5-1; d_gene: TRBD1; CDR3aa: CASSPDRAGNEQFF; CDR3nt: TGCGCCAGCAGCCCGGACAGGGCTGGCAATGAGCAGTTCTTC
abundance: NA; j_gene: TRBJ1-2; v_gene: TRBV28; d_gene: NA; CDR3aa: CASSFSNYGYTF; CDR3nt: TGTGCCAGCAGTTTCAGTAACTATGGCTACACCTTC